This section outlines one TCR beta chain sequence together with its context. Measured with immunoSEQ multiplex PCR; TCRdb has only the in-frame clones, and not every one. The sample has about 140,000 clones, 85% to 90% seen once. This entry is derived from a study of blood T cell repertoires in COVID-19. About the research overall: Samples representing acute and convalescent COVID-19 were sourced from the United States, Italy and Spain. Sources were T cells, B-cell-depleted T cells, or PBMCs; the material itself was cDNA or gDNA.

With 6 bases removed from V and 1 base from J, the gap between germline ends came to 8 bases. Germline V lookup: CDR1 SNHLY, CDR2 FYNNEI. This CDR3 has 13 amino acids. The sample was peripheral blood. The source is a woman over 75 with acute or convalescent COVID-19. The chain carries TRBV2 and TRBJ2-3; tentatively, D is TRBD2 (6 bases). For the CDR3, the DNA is TGTGCCAGCAGGGCGGGGCGCACAGATACGCAGTATTTT. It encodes CASRAGRTDTQYF.